Listed here are 15 T cell receptor beta chains from one sample, sequenced in a study of CXCR3-negative and CXCR3-positive naive CD8 T cells. Study observations and caveats: Relative to CXCR3-negative naive cells, CXCR3-positive naive cells had more hydrophobic TRB CDR3s.

The antigens these receptors bind are not known. UMI labels and 5' RACE were used to prepare the TRB cDNA libraries. TCRdb reanalyzed the 5' RACE reads and collapses them to one entry per CDR3 protein, without DNA. The table lists roughly 6,800 distinct CDR3 sequences, with around 1.2% in the top ten. Sequenced: naive CXCR3+ CD8+ T cells from blood. Subset meaning: CD45RO-CCR7+CD27+CD95- naive CD8+ T cells expressing CXCR3 (TNR3+). These receptors all come from a human donor in good health. Some clones in this sample may be carry-over from other donors' samples.

In terms of frequency, this clonotype is medium-sized. The chain recombines TRBV19 with TRBJ2-3; TCRdb calls TRBD2, which cannot be checked without DNA. The germline V gene encodes CDR1 LNHDA and CDR2 SQIVND (reference sequence). The CDR3 is made up of 14 amino acids. The CDR3 reads CASSLSGSTDTQYF. Together with reference TRBV19 and TRBJ2-3, the CDR3 gives the full variable domain: DGGITQSPKYLFRKEGQNVTLSCEQNLNHDAMYWYRQDPGQGLRLIYYSQIVNDFQKGDIAEGYSVSREKKESFPLTVTSAQKNPTAFYLCASSLSGSTDTQYFGPGTRLTVL.

The chain couples TRBV14 to TRBJ2-3; TCRdb reports TRBD1, a call that lacks DNA to check it against. CDR1 and CDR2 (germline): SGHDN, FVKESK. There are 16 residues in the CDR3. Here the CDR3 reads CASSQAGQGRTDTQYF.

The genes are TRBV9 and TRBJ2-5; TCRdb's assignment of TRBD1 cannot be checked, as there is no DNA. This CDR3 spans 14 amino acids. Germline lookup yields CDR1 SGDLS and CDR2 YYNGEE. The CDR3 region is CASSVGTGRETQYF.

The chain has TRBV3-1 and TRBJ2-3; TCRdb selects TRBD1, and the lack of DNA leaves this call unchecked. CDR1 and CDR2 (germline): LGHDT, YNNKEL (reference sequence). This CDR3 is 13 amino acids long. CDR3: CASSLGGTDTQYF.

The V and J genes are TRBV29-1 and TRBJ1-1; TCRdb picks TRBD1, but there is no DNA to check that call. CDR3 length: 12 residues. Germline CDR1 SQVTM, CDR2 ANQGSEA. The CDR3 loop is CSVPGTNTEAFF.

This clonotype shows up as medium-sized by frequency. This chain connects TRBV9 to TRBJ2-3; TCRdb gives TRBD1 as the D gene, but with no DNA this cannot be confirmed. Germline CDR1 and CDR2: SGDLS and YYNGEE. The CDR3 is 15 residues long. The CDR3 region is CASSAEGGSTDTQYF.

This clonotype is deemed medium-sized by its frequency. The rearrangement uses TRBV4-2 and TRBJ2-2. The CDR3 is 14 amino acids. Looked up from germline, CDR1 is LGHNA and CDR2 is YNFKEQ. CDR3 residues: CASSQERGTGELFF.

V gene TRBV6-6 combines with J gene TRBJ1-1; TCRdb picks TRBD1, but there is no DNA to check that call. The length of the CDR3 is 14 residues. The V gene's germline CDR1 is MNHNY and CDR2 SVGAGI (reference sequence). CDR3 amino acids: CASSYQGGGTEAFF.

The chain recombines TRBV29-1 with TRBJ2-7. The CDR3 length is 12 residues. CDR1 is SQVTM and CDR2 is ANQGSEA in the germline V gene. CDR3 region: CSVSIRSYEQYF.

By frequency, this clonotype registers medium-sized (0.01 to 0.1%). CDR3: CASSYPYTDTQYF. The V gene is TRBV6-6, the J gene TRBJ2-3. This CDR3 has 13 amino acids. Germline-derived CDR1 and CDR2 are MNHNY and SVGAGI (reference sequence).

The genes are TRBV5-1 and TRBJ2-1; the TCRdb call, TRBD2, lacks DNA for checking. This CDR3 region has 15 residues. Germline V gene sequence: CDR1 SGHRS, CDR2 YFSETQ. CDR3 loop: CASSHRTSGGNEQFF.

The gene calls are TRBV9 and TRBJ2-1; TCRdb gives TRBD2 as the D gene, but with no DNA this cannot be confirmed. Germline CDR1 SGDLS, CDR2 YYNGEE. The CDR3 has 14 residues. The CDR3 protein is CASSAGTRYNEQFF.

This clonotype is labeled medium-sized based on frequency. This sequence joins TRBV7-8 and TRBJ1-1; TCRdb picks TRBD1, but there is no DNA to check that call. The CDR3 totals 17 residues. Germline loops: CDR1 SGHVS, CDR2 FQNEAQ. The chain's CDR3 is CASSPPNRGLGNTEAFF.

The chain has TRBV29-1 and TRBJ2-1; TCRdb picks TRBD2, but there is no DNA to check that call. The CDR3 loop spans 15 amino acids. Per germline, CDR1 SQVTM and CDR2 ANQGSEA. CDR3 residues: CSVERTSRGVGEQFF.

This chain uses TRBV5-1 with TRBJ1-1; TCRdb's assignment of TRBD1 cannot be checked, as there is no DNA. The CDR3 is 15 amino acids. Germline lookup yields CDR1 SGHRS and CDR2 YFSETQ. CDR3 protein: CASSLPRGQGAEAFF.